The following is a T cell receptor beta chain sequence with its context. No antigen is known for it. This entry is derived from a study of radiation and T cells in renal cell carcinoma. Study-wide background: Nephrectomy followed 15 Gy stereotactic body radiation by 4 weeks.

Notes on the study in general: Top tumor clonotypes rose in blood 2 weeks post-radiation, then contracted. No pretreatment tumor biopsies were available for baseline clonotypes.

Clones were sequenced by immunoSEQ multiplex PCR, and TCRdb holds only the in-frame ones, with some missing. The sample consists of around 75,000 clones, about 80% of them appearing once. Time point meaning: blood 2 weeks post-SBRT. Treatment indicated: 15 Gy SBRT to primary tumor, nephrectomy 4 weeks later. Blood was sampled at baseline, 2 weeks and 4 weeks after SBRT. The sequence was collected from a man between 60 and 75 years old with renal cell carcinoma. This sample comprised blood, obtained from a patient whose treatment included radiotherapy and nephrectomy.

CDR3 protein: CASSQARGRIYGYTF. The CDR3 DNA sequence: TGTGCCAGCAGCCAAGCCAGGGGGCGAATCTATGGCTACACCTTC. The chain has TRBV4-2 and TRBJ1-2; TRBD1 matches 8 bases. Germline V gene lookup returns CDR1 LGHNA and CDR2 YNFKEQ. The V gene end was trimmed by 1 base and the J gene end by 4 bases; junction bases not matched to a gene: 5. This CDR3 is built from 15 residues.